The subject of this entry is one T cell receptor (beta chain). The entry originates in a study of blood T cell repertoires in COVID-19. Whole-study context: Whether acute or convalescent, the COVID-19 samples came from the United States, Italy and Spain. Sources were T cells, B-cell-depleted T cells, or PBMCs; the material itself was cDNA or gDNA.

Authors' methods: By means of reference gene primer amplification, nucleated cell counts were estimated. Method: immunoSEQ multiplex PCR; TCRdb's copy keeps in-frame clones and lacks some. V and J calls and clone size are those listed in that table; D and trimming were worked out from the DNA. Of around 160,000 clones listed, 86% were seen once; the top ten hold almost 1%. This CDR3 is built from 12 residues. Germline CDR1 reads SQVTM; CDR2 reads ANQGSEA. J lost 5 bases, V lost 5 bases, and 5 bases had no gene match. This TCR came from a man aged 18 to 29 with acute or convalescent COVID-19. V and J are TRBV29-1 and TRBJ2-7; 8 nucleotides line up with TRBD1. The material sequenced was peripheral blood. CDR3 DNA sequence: TGCAGCGTTCTTCCAGGGGGCAACGAGCAGTACTTC. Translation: CSVLPGGNEQYF.